This TCR beta chain was recorded in a study of OX40 agonist ivuxolimab in advanced cancers. As for the study in general: Prior checkpoint blockade (anti-PD-1, anti-PD-L1 or anti-CTLA-4) was permitted; less than 45% had it. Study conclusions and caveats: Both CD4+ and CD8+ T cell populations in blood had undergone clonal expansion by week 6 at 0.1 to 3.0 mg/kg. CD8+ T cells (on average) carried more expanded clones than CD4+ T cells.

Systemic immunosuppression or a history of autoimmune disease excluded patients. Turning to this clone: What it binds is unknown.

Repertoires were generated with immunoSEQ multiplex PCR, while TCRdb's copy carries only in-frame clones and drops some. The data contain about 83,000 clones, about 89% of them singletons. Trimming took 2 bases from V and 4 from J; bases not matched to a gene: 12. Germline CDR1 MRHNA, CDR2 SNTAGT. The CDR3 length is 17 residues. The chain is built from TRBV6-4 and TRBJ2-7, with 9 bases that match TRBD1. The sequencing here drew on CD4+ or CD8+ T cells sorted from blood, taken in a trial of the OX40 agonist ivuxolimab. The TCR comes from an adult with an advanced solid tumor such as melanoma, head and neck, liver or kidney cancer. The chain's CDR3 is CASSDGDRGVGTYEQYF. In DNA, the CDR3 is TGTGCCAGCAGTGACGGTGACAGGGGGGTAGGGACTTACGAGCAGTACTTC.